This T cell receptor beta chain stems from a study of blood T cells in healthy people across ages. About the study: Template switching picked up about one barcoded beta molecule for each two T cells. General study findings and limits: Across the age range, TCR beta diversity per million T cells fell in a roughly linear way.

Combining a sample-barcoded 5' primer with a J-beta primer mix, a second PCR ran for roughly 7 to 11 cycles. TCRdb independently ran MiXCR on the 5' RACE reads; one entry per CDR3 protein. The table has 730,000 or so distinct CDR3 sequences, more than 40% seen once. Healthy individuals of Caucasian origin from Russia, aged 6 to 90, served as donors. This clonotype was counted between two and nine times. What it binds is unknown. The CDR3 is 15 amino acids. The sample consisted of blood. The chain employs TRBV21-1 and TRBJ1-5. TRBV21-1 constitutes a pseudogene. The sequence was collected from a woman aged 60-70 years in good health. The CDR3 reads CASSKKGNSNQPQHF. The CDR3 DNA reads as TGTGCCAGCAGCAAAAAGGGAAATAGCAATCAGCCCCAGCATTTT.